A selection of T cell receptor beta chains follows, all from one sample in a study of cytomegalovirus exposure and HLA in healthy donors. TCRdb's table, derived via immunoSEQ multiplex PCR, lists solely in-frame clones and lacks some. The repertoire has about 50,000 clones, approximately 70% of them found once; the top ten carry roughly 9.2%. Material for sequencing was PBMCs. The receptor set was obtained from a woman aged 45-65 years in good health and CMV-seronegative. CDR3s include the opening cysteine and the closing phenylalanine or tryptophan. The order of the fields is CDR3 DNA, CDR3 protein, J gene, clone size, V gene, D gene. A D gene is named only where the DNA matches it firmly. A clone size is listed for some rows: how often the clone was seen (once, few, many), or a class if it is expanded.

CDR3 DNA: TGTGCCAGCAGAGCGGGCCTGGGGACTGAAGCTTTCTTT; CDR3 protein: CASRAGLGTEAFF; J gene: TRBJ1-1; clone size: few; V gene: TRBV7-6; D gene: NA
CDR3 DNA: TGTGCCAGCAGTTCGTCTCTGACAGATACGCAGTATTTT; CDR3 protein: CASSSSLTDTQYF; J gene: TRBJ2-3; clone size: NA; V gene: TRBV6-5; D gene: NA
CDR3 DNA: TGTGCCAGCAGTTCCGGACTTTACGAGCAGTACTTC; CDR3 protein: CASSSGLYEQYF; J gene: TRBJ2-7; clone size: NA; V gene: TRBV28; D gene: NA
CDR3 DNA: TGCGCCAGCAGTGGACAGGGGGCTGCCTCTGGCTACACCTTC; CDR3 protein: CASSGQGAASGYTF; J gene: TRBJ1-2; clone size: NA; V gene: TRBV5-1; D gene: TRBD1
CDR3 DNA: TGTGCCTGGAGTGTTGGGCTGCTATCGAGCTCCTATAATTCACCCCTCCACTTT; CDR3 protein: CAWSVGLLSSSYNSPLHF; J gene: TRBJ1-6; clone size: NA; V gene: TRBV30; D gene: NA
CDR3 DNA: TGTGCCAGCAGTTACGGAACGGGTACTGAAGCTTTCTTT; CDR3 protein: CASSYGTGTEAFF; J gene: TRBJ1-1; clone size: NA; V gene: TRBV6-6; D gene: NA
CDR3 DNA: TGTGCCAGCAGCTTAGACCCTACCGTGACAGGGGGCGGCTACACCTTC; CDR3 protein: CASSLDPTVTGGGYTF; J gene: TRBJ1-2; clone size: NA; V gene: TRBV13; D gene: TRBD1
CDR3 DNA: TGTGCCAGCAACGGACAGGGCCGAAACACTGAAGCTTTCTTT; CDR3 protein: CASNGQGRNTEAFF; J gene: TRBJ1-1; clone size: once; V gene: TRBV18; D gene: TRBD1
CDR3 DNA: TGTGCCAGCAGTGGAAGCCAGGGCTACAATGAGCAGTTCTTC; CDR3 protein: CASSGSQGYNEQFF; J gene: TRBJ2-1; clone size: NA; V gene: TRBV25-1; D gene: NA
CDR3 DNA: TGTGCCAGCAGCTTAGGAGGACTAGCGGGGAGCGAGCAGTACTTC; CDR3 protein: CASSLGGLAGSEQYF; J gene: TRBJ2-7; clone size: NA; V gene: TRBV11-1; D gene: TRBD2
CDR3 DNA: TGTGCCAGCAGCTTAGCTTCAGACAGGGGTTTCTACAATGAGCAGTTCTTC; CDR3 protein: CASSLASDRGFYNEQFF; J gene: TRBJ2-1; clone size: NA; V gene: TRBV7-6; D gene: TRBD1
CDR3 DNA: TGTGCCAGCTCACCATCAGGACAGCCTAACTATGGCTACACCTTC; CDR3 protein: CASSPSGQPNYGYTF; J gene: TRBJ1-2; clone size: NA; V gene: TRBV18; D gene: NA
CDR3 DNA: TGTGCCAGCAGCCCCTCCCAGTACGAGCAGTACTTC; CDR3 protein: CASSPSQYEQYF; J gene: TRBJ2-7; clone size: NA; V gene: TRBV7-2; D gene: NA
CDR3 DNA: TGTGCCAGCAGCTCAGGGTACAATCAGCCCCAGCATTTT; CDR3 protein: CASSSGYNQPQHF; J gene: TRBJ1-5; clone size: NA; V gene: TRBV7-2; D gene: NA
CDR3 DNA: TGTGCCAGCACCCCTGAGGGGGCCAACGTCCTGACTTTC; CDR3 protein: CASTPEGANVLTF; J gene: TRBJ2-6; clone size: NA; V gene: TRBV6-4; D gene: NA
CDR3 DNA: TGTGCCAGCAGTTACTCGACGGACAGGGATTCTGAAGCTTTCTTT; CDR3 protein: CASSYSTDRDSEAFF; J gene: TRBJ1-1; clone size: NA; V gene: TRBV6-5; D gene: TRBD1
CDR3 DNA: TGTGCCAGCAGCTTAAGAGCGTCTGGAAACACCATATATTTT; CDR3 protein: CASSLRASGNTIYF; J gene: TRBJ1-3; clone size: few; V gene: TRBV5-6; D gene: NA
CDR3 DNA: TGCGCCAGCAGCTTGGGGCGGGGGCCAAGCACAGATACGCAGTATTTT; CDR3 protein: CASSLGRGPSTDTQYF; J gene: TRBJ2-3; clone size: NA; V gene: TRBV5-1; D gene: NA
CDR3 DNA: TGTGCCAGCAGTGAAGCGTCGGCAGGGGGTATTTACGAGCAGTACTTC; CDR3 protein: CASSEASAGGIYEQYF; J gene: TRBJ2-7; clone size: few; V gene: TRBV2; D gene: TRBD1
CDR3 DNA: TGCGCCAGCAGCTTGGGGGTGGCTAGCGGTAAATTAGATACGCAGTATTTT; CDR3 protein: CASSLGVASGKLDTQYF; J gene: TRBJ2-3; clone size: once; V gene: TRBV5-1; D gene: TRBD2
CDR3 DNA: TGTGCCAGTAGTGCGGGACTAGCGGGGGGGTCCTACACCGGGGAGCTGTTTTTT; CDR3 protein: CASSAGLAGGSYTGELFF; J gene: TRBJ2-2; clone size: NA; V gene: TRBV19; D gene: TRBD2
CDR3 DNA: TGTGCCAGCAGTGTGACAGGGCATAGGTACAATGAGCAGTTCTTC; CDR3 protein: CASSVTGHRYNEQFF; J gene: TRBJ2-1; clone size: NA; V gene: TRBV6-1; D gene: TRBD1
CDR3 DNA: TGTGCCAGCAGCCAACAGGGGGTCTACGGTTCACCCCTCCACTTT; CDR3 protein: CASSQQGVYGSPLHF; J gene: TRBJ1-6; clone size: NA; V gene: TRBV7-2; D gene: TRBD1
CDR3 DNA: TGTGCCAGCAGTTTAGGGGACATACGTACCCCATTCAGTGAGCAGTTCTTC; CDR3 protein: CASSLGDIRTPFSEQFF; J gene: TRBJ2-1; clone size: NA; V gene: TRBV27; D gene: NA
CDR3 DNA: TGCGCCAGCAGCCAAGATAGGAGCGGGGGGGCTTCCAATGAGCAGTTCTTC; CDR3 protein: CASSQDRSGGASNEQFF; J gene: TRBJ2-1; clone size: NA; V gene: TRBV4-3; D gene: TRBD2
CDR3 DNA: TGTGCCAGCACCCCCGGAGCGGGCACAGATACGCAGTATTTT; CDR3 protein: CASTPGAGTDTQYF; J gene: TRBJ2-3; clone size: once; V gene: TRBV4-2; D gene: NA
CDR3 DNA: TGCGCCAGCAGCGATGCGGACACCGGGGAGCTGTTTTTT; CDR3 protein: CASSDADTGELFF; J gene: TRBJ2-2; clone size: NA; V gene: TRBV5-1; D gene: NA
CDR3 DNA: TGCGCCAGCAGCTTGTTGACTAGCGGGGGTCACAATGAGCAGTTCTTC; CDR3 protein: CASSLLTSGGHNEQFF; J gene: TRBJ2-1; clone size: NA; V gene: TRBV5-1; D gene: TRBD2
CDR3 DNA: TGTGCCAGCACCTTTGGGGTGGGGGGCTACGAGCAGTACTTC; CDR3 protein: CASTFGVGGYEQYF; J gene: TRBJ2-7; clone size: NA; V gene: TRBV6-5; D gene: NA
CDR3 DNA: TGTGCCAGCAGCCCTCAGGGGGCGTCTGGCTACACCTTC; CDR3 protein: CASSPQGASGYTF; J gene: TRBJ1-2; clone size: NA; V gene: TRBV27; D gene: TRBD1
CDR3 DNA: TGTGCCTGGAGTGGCGTAGCGGGGTCCTACAATGAGCAGTTCTTC; CDR3 protein: CAWSGVAGSYNEQFF; J gene: TRBJ2-1; clone size: NA; V gene: TRBV30; D gene: TRBD2
CDR3 DNA: TGTGCCATCACGGGCCCAGGGGATTCCACAGATACGCAGTATTTT; CDR3 protein: CAITGPGDSTDTQYF; J gene: TRBJ2-3; clone size: NA; V gene: TRBV10-3; D gene: NA
CDR3 DNA: TGTGCCAGCAGCTTAAGACAGGGACAGGAGCAGTTCTTC; CDR3 protein: CASSLRQGQEQFF; J gene: TRBJ2-1; clone size: once; V gene: TRBV7-8; D gene: TRBD1
CDR3 DNA: TGTGCCAGTAGTAGCGGGAATAACTACGAGCAGTACTTC; CDR3 protein: CASSSGNNYEQYF; J gene: TRBJ2-7; clone size: NA; V gene: TRBV19; D gene: NA
CDR3 DNA: TGTGCCAGTAGTGCTAGCGGGATCGGCGGGGAGCTGTTTTTT; CDR3 protein: CASSASGIGGELFF; J gene: TRBJ2-2; clone size: NA; V gene: TRBV19; D gene: TRBD2
CDR3 DNA: TGTGCCAGCTCACCACCGGAGCAGGGGAGTTGGAAGACCCAGTACTTC; CDR3 protein: CASSPPEQGSWKTQYF; J gene: TRBJ2-5; clone size: NA; V gene: TRBV18; D gene: NA
CDR3 DNA: TGTGCCAGCAGTTTAACGGGACAGGGGACAGATACGCAGTATTTT; CDR3 protein: CASSLTGQGTDTQYF; J gene: TRBJ2-3; clone size: few; V gene: TRBV28; D gene: TRBD1
CDR3 DNA: TGTGCCAGCAGTCCAAGACCCGCGGCTAATGAGCAGTTCTTC; CDR3 protein: CASSPRPAANEQFF; J gene: TRBJ2-1; clone size: NA; V gene: TRBV27; D gene: NA
CDR3 DNA: TGTGCCAGCAGTCTCGACCGGGACTCCTTCAATGAGCAGTTCTTC; CDR3 protein: CASSLDRDSFNEQFF; J gene: TRBJ2-1; clone size: NA; V gene: TRBV6-4; D gene: NA
CDR3 DNA: TGTGCCAGTAGTATAACGAGAAGTGGGGCCAACGTCCTGACTTTC; CDR3 protein: CASSITRSGANVLTF; J gene: TRBJ2-6; clone size: NA; V gene: TRBV19; D gene: NA
CDR3 DNA: TGTGCCAGCAGGGCCCTGGCAGGGGTAGGCAATCAGCCCCAGCATTTT; CDR3 protein: CASRALAGVGNQPQHF; J gene: TRBJ1-5; clone size: NA; V gene: TRBV2; D gene: NA
CDR3 DNA: TGTGCCAGCAGCTACGGACAGAGCACAGATACGCAGTATTTT; CDR3 protein: CASSYGQSTDTQYF; J gene: TRBJ2-3; clone size: NA; V gene: TRBV6-5; D gene: NA
CDR3 DNA: TGTGCCTGGAGTGTACAGGCCGAAGGGCCCCAGCATTTT; CDR3 protein: CAWSVQAEGPQHF; J gene: TRBJ1-5; clone size: NA; V gene: TRBV30; D gene: NA
CDR3 DNA: TGTGCCAGCAGACAAGAGGGACCCCAGCATTTT; CDR3 protein: CASRQEGPQHF; J gene: TRBJ1-5; clone size: NA; V gene: TRBV6-6; D gene: NA
CDR3 DNA: TGTGCCAGCAGTGGGAGTAGCGGGAGAAATACGCAGTATTTT; CDR3 protein: CASSGSSGRNTQYF; J gene: TRBJ2-3; clone size: NA; V gene: TRBV2; D gene: TRBD2
CDR3 DNA: TGTGCCAGCAGCTTACGGGACAGGGGGATCCAAGAGACCCAGTACTTC; CDR3 protein: CASSLRDRGIQETQYF; J gene: TRBJ2-5; clone size: few; V gene: TRBV7-9; D gene: TRBD1
CDR3 DNA: TGTTCCAGCAGCTTAGATTCGGAGACCCAGTACTTC; CDR3 protein: CSSSLDSETQYF; J gene: TRBJ2-5; clone size: NA; V gene: TRBV7-9; D gene: NA
CDR3 DNA: TGTGCCAGCAGCTCAGGGGCAGATGGGGGAAACACCATATATTTT; CDR3 protein: CASSSGADGGNTIYF; J gene: TRBJ1-3; clone size: NA; V gene: TRBV7-8; D gene: NA
CDR3 DNA: TGTGCCAGCAGTTATATCGGACAAGGGTATACGCAGTATTTT; CDR3 protein: CASSYIGQGYTQYF; J gene: TRBJ2-3; clone size: few; V gene: TRBV6-6; D gene: NA
CDR3 DNA: TGTGCCAGCAGCTTAATTACCCGGACAGGGAGGCCCACTGAAGCTTTCTTT; CDR3 protein: CASSLITRTGRPTEAFF; J gene: TRBJ1-1; clone size: NA; V gene: TRBV7-8; D gene: TRBD1
CDR3 DNA: TGTGCCAGCAGCTTAGCTCTCGACAATGAGCAGTTCTTC; CDR3 protein: CASSLALDNEQFF; J gene: TRBJ2-1; clone size: NA; V gene: TRBV11-2; D gene: NA
CDR3 DNA: TGTGCCAGCAGCCCGAGCGGGGGATCCTACGGGCAGTACTTC; CDR3 protein: CASSPSGGSYGQYF; J gene: TRBJ2-7; clone size: NA; V gene: TRBV7-2; D gene: TRBD2
CDR3 DNA: TGTGCCAGCGTTCTCGGGGGTCCTCAAGAGACCCAGTACTTC; CDR3 protein: CASVLGGPQETQYF; J gene: TRBJ2-5; clone size: NA; V gene: TRBV7-2; D gene: NA
CDR3 DNA: TGTGCCAGCAGCTTCTCCCCGCCGGGACAGGGTCTTCGCGAGCAGTACTTC; CDR3 protein: CASSFSPPGQGLREQYF; J gene: TRBJ2-7; clone size: NA; V gene: TRBV7-9; D gene: TRBD1
CDR3 DNA: TGTGCCAGCAGTTTGGGGCTCCCGGACACTGAAGCTTTCTTT; CDR3 protein: CASSLGLPDTEAFF; J gene: TRBJ1-1; clone size: NA; V gene: TRBV28; D gene: NA